These 30 T cell receptor beta chains were sequenced from one sample in a study of spatial heterogeneity in lung cancer. One entry per CDR3 protein results from TCRdb running MiXCR on the 5' RACE reads. The table has under 150,000 distinct CDR3 sequences, 9.5% to 14% seen once. Time point denoted: blood at routine non-recurrence follow-up after resection. The input for sequencing was PBMCs, taken at follow-up. The receptor source for this set is a female donor with early-stage non-small cell lung cancer.

This clonotype was seen repeatedly, ten times or more. The J gene is TRBJ1-2, the V gene TRBV2; D is undetermined. This CDR3 has 11 residues. Germline-derived CDR1 and CDR2 are SNHLY and FYNNEI. V was shortened by 7 bases and J by 1 base, with 4 bases between the two germline ends. CDR3 sequence reads: CASIFNYGYTF. CDR3 nucleotide sequence: TGTGCCAGCATTTTTAACTATGGCTACACCTTC.

This clonotype has a count of ten or more. V and J are TRBV12-5 and TRBJ2-3; D not certain. V was shortened by 6 bases and J by 3 bases, with 4 bases between the two germline ends. The CDR3 is 11 amino acids. Germline CDR1 LGHNT, CDR2 FRNRAP. The DNA of the CDR3 is TGTGCTAGTGGGCTTACAGATACGCAGTATTTT. It yields the protein CASGLTDTQYF.

The chain employs TRBV20-1 and TRBJ1-2, with a weak D call TRBD1 (6 bases). Trimming removed 5 bases at V and 8 bases at J, with 12 bases between. The CDR3 is 11 amino acids. CDR1 DFQATT and CDR2 SNEGSKA come from the germline V gene (reference sequence). CDR3 nucleotides: TGCAGTGCTTCACAGGGCAGGGGCTACACCTTC. Protein sequence: CSASQGRGYTF.

This clonotype has just a few counts. This chain links TRBV21-1 with TRBJ1-5; the table's D call of TRBD1 was not tested on the DNA. TRBV21-1 is listed as a pseudogene. CDR3 length equals 15 residues. The CDR3 sequence: CASSIRGYSNQPQHF. CDR3 nucleotides: TGTGCCAGCAGCATACGGGGGTATAGCAATCAGCCCCAGCATTTT.

V is TRBV29-1 and J is TRBJ2-5; D tentatively reads TRBD1 or TRBD2 (5 bases each). Trimming pared 4 bases from V and 1 base from J, leaving 13 bases between. The germline V gene encodes CDR1 SQVTM and CDR2 ANQGSEA. This CDR3 has 14 residues. The CDR3 region has the DNA TGCAGCGTTGCGAGCCGGGGACCCCAAGAGACCCAGTACTTC. Its translation is CSVASRGPQETQYF.

This clonotype has just a few counts. The chain uses TRBV6-5 and TRBJ2-1; 9 nucleotides agree with TRBD2. The length of the CDR3 is 14 residues. Germline values: CDR1 MNHEY, CDR2 SVGAGI. Trimming took 10 bases from V and 0 from J; bases not matched to a gene: 4. CDR3 region: CATSTSGSYNEQFF. CDR3 DNA: TGTGCCACTTCGACTAGCGGCTCCTACAATGAGCAGTTCTTC.

This clonotype turned up a few times. The CDR3 nucleotides read TGTGCCAGCAGCTTGGACAGCTTGGAGCAGTACGTC. It codes for CASSLDSLEQYV. The V gene is TRBV5-5, the J gene TRBJ2-7; D remains unclear. V lost 0 bases and J 7 bases, leaving 8 bases between the germline ends. This CDR3 has 12 residues. The germline V gene encodes CDR1 SGHKS and CDR2 YYEKEE (reference sequence).

This clonotype turned up a few times. This chain joins TRBV12-3 or TRBV12-4 and TRBJ1-4; 7 bases fit TRBD1. Trimming cost V 6 bases and J 9 bases; bases outside gene matches: 10. This CDR3 spans 14 amino acids. CDR3 in amino acids: CASSQQQGTKKLFF. DNA of the CDR3: TGTGCCAGCAGCCAACAACAGGGGACCAAAAAACTGTTTTTT.

CDR3 region: CASSVGSGRTYNEQFF. CDR3 nucleotide sequence: TGTGCCAGTAGCGTCGGTAGCGGGAGGACCTACAATGAGCAGTTCTTC. The V and J genes are TRBV19 and TRBJ2-1; TRBD2 matches 10 bases. Trimming removed 6 bases from V and 2 bases from J; junction bases left unmatched: 7. The CDR3 covers 16 residues. The V gene's germline CDR1 is LNHDA and CDR2 SQIVND (reference sequence).

The table lists this clonotype with many counts. The chain carries TRBV7-2 and TRBJ1-6, with D possibly being TRBD1 (6 bases). This CDR3 contains 15 residues. V lost 3 bases, J lost 10 bases, and 16 bases lay in between. Germline V gene data show CDR1 as SGHTA and CDR2 as FQGNSA. The CDR3 protein is CASSFRDGGQSPLHF. The CDR3 nucleotides are TGTGCCAGCAGCTTCCGGGACGGAGGACAGTCACCCCTCCACTTT.

Points on this clonotype: It is likely a read error, because the conserved phenylalanine at the end of the CDR3 is missing. J is TRBJ1-1 and V is TRBV5-1, with 9 bases fitting TRBD1. CDR1 and CDR2 from the germline V gene are SGHRS and YFSETQ. This CDR3 comprises 15 residues. With 0 bases clipped from V and 4 bases from J, the junction kept 4 bases outside the gene matches. The CDR3, as DNA: TGCGCCAGCAGCTTGGCGGGACAGGGCATCACTGAAGCTTTCTAT. The encoded protein is CASSLAGQGITEAFY.

This clonotype was counted at least ten times. The chain uses TRBV20-1 and TRBJ2-1, with D tentatively TRBD2 (6 bases). The CDR3 sequence is 18 residues long. The V end was cut by 3 bases, the J end by 1 base, with 22 bases between. Germline CDR1 is DFQATT and CDR2 is SNEGSKA (reference sequence). DNA of the CDR3: TGCAGTGCTAGGGGTTTCGGGCGGGCTAGCGTTTCCTACAATGAGCAGTTCTTC. It specifies CSARGFGRASVSYNEQFF.

This clonotype was counted between two and nine times. This chain uses TRBV29-1 with TRBJ2-3, with 8 positions matching TRBD2. V trimming: 4 bases; J trimming: 8 bases; junction bases outside the gene matches: 8. The germline V gene has CDR1 SQVTM and CDR2 ANQGSEA. The CDR3 contains 13 residues. The CDR3 sequence is CSVAKRERGTQYF. The DNA of the CDR3 is TGCAGCGTTGCAAAGCGGGAGCGGGGTACGCAGTATTTT.

This chain uses TRBV25-1 with TRBJ1-1; D gene unclear. Trimming pared 4 bases from V and 4 bases from J, leaving 19 bases between. This CDR3 is 16 amino acids long. CDR1 and CDR2 (germline): MGHDK, SYGVNS. The CDR3 loop reads CASSAHRTVAGTEAFF. The DNA of the CDR3 is TGTGCCAGCAGTGCTCATCGTACAGTGGCGGGCACTGAAGCTTTCTTT.

The chain employs TRBV18 and TRBJ2-3; the match to TRBD2 covers 10 bases. Per germline, CDR1 KGHSH and CDR2 LQKENI. Trimming cost V 3 bases and J 4 bases; bases outside gene matches: 7. This CDR3 has 16 residues. CDR3 coding DNA: TGTGCCAGCTCACCTTGGATGCTAGCGGGAGCAGATACGCAGTATTTT. It codes for CASSPWMLAGADTQYF. Full variable domain (outside the CDR3, taken from reference TRBV18 and TRBJ2-3): NAGVMQNPRHLVRRRGQEARLRCSPMKGHSHVYWYRQLPEEGLKFMVYLQKENIIDESGMPKERFSAEFPKEGPSILRIQQVVRGDSAAYFCASSPWMLAGADTQYFGPGTRLTVL.

Only a few counts were recorded for this clonotype. This chain links TRBV28 with TRBJ1-6; D remains ambiguous. V lost 5 bases to trimming and J lost 4 bases, with 15 bases between them. Germline CDR1 is MDHEN and CDR2 is SYDVKM. The CDR3 is 16 amino acids. The CDR3 coding sequence is TGTGCCAGCAGTACTTACGGACTGAGTTATAATTCACCCCTCCACTTT. This gives the protein CASSTYGLSYNSPLHF.

This clonotype came up a few times. The gene calls are TRBV6-4 and TRBJ2-7; 10 bases agree with TRBD2. CDR3 size: 15 residues. CDR1 MRHNA and CDR2 SNTAGT come from the germline V gene. Germline trimming cut 3 bases from V and 10 bases from J; bases unmatched to any gene: 12. CDR3 protein: CASSEKRLAGYYQYV. The CDR3 DNA reads as TGTGCCAGCAGTGAAAAGCGACTAGCGGGTTATTACCAGTACGTC.

This clonotype was counted ten times or more. This chain connects TRBV24-1 to TRBJ1-3, with unresolved D. Germline loops: CDR1 KGHDR, CDR2 SFDVKD. This CDR3 comprises 12 residues. Deletions cut 0 bases from V and 8 bases from J, with 4 bases between. The CDR3 loop reads CATSDLQDTIYF. The CDR3 DNA follows: TGTGCCACCAGTGATTTGCAAGACACCATATATTTT.

The chain has TRBV6-5 and TRBJ1-5, with D possibly TRBD1 on 5 matching bases. The CDR3 runs 14 residues. V dropped 6 bases and J dropped 0 bases, with 9 bases sitting between them. Germline loops: CDR1 MNHEY, CDR2 SVGAGI. The CDR3 sequence is CASRSGYSNQPQHF. As DNA, the CDR3 is TGTGCCAGCAGATCAGGGTATAGCAATCAGCCCCAGCATTTT.

This clonotype was counted at least ten times. J is TRBJ1-4 and V is TRBV7-2; 7 positions match TRBD1. From germline, CDR1 is SGHTA and CDR2 FQGNSA. The CDR3 runs to 17 residues. After removal of 1 base from V and 4 bases from J, the junction contained 9 bases not matched to a gene. DNA of the CDR3: TGTGCCAGCAGCTTAGAGGGTTCGGGACAGCTTAATGAAAAACTGTTTTTT. Its translation is CASSLEGSGQLNEKLFF.

This clonotype was found many times. J is TRBJ2-3 and V is TRBV18; TRBD2 might be the D (6 bases). The V end was cut by 2 bases, the J end by 2 bases, with 14 bases between. The CDR3 is made up of 16 amino acids. Per the germline V gene, CDR1 is KGHSH and CDR2 is LQKENI. The chain's CDR3 is CASSPSVTRVTDTQYF. DNA for the CDR3: TGTGCCAGCTCACCATCTGTGACTAGAGTCACAGATACGCAGTATTTT.

This clonotype was seen a handful of times. The V call is TRBV7-2, the J call TRBJ1-2; TRBD1 matches 7 bases. The CDR3 length is 13 residues. Germline loops: CDR1 SGHTA, CDR2 FQGNSA. J was trimmed by 5 bases and V by 5 bases; bases with no gene match: 5. The CDR3 region is CASSPDREYGYTF. DNA for the CDR3: TGTGCCAGCAGCCCAGACAGGGAGTATGGCTACACCTTC.

CDR3 protein: CSAPGLAGYSEQFF. The CDR3 DNA is TGCAGTGCTCCAGGACTAGCGGGATATAGTGAGCAGTTCTTC. This chain joins TRBV20-1 and TRBJ2-1; 12 bases map to TRBD2. The germline V gene encodes CDR1 DFQATT and CDR2 SNEGSKA (reference sequence). The CDR3 runs 14 residues. After removal of 5 bases from V and 9 bases from J, the junction contained 8 bases not matched to a gene.

This clonotype was seen a handful of times. V is TRBV6-5 and J is TRBJ1-3; no reliable D call. The CDR3 consists of 15 residues. Germline V CDR1 and CDR2: MNHEY, SVGAGI. Trimming pared 6 bases from V and 0 bases from J, leaving 12 bases between. The CDR3 DNA reads as TGTGCCAGCAGCTATCGCCGGTCCTCTGGAAACACCATATATTTT. It is translated as CASSYRRSSGNTIYF.

At least ten counts were recorded for this clonotype. V usage is TRBV30 and J usage is TRBJ1-4; 8 bases fit TRBD1. V was clipped by 5 bases and J by 10 bases; unmatched bases: 3. This CDR3 has 11 residues. In germline, CDR1 is GTSNPN, CDR2 SVGIG (reference sequence). DNA for the CDR3: TGTGCCTGGGCTGGACAGGGAAAACTGTTTTTT. Residues: CAWAGQGKLFF.

This clonotype was seen more than once but under ten times. This chain uses TRBV7-9 with TRBJ1-2; D possibly corresponds to TRBD1 (5 bases). Germline lookup yields CDR1 SEHNR and CDR2 FQNEAQ (reference sequence). V was shortened by 6 bases and J by 5 bases, with 13 bases between the two germline ends. This CDR3 has 13 residues. As DNA, the CDR3 is TGTGCCAGCAGAGCTCCGGGACCGTATGGCTACACCTTC. Its translation is CASRAPGPYGYTF.

This clonotype was counted only a few times. V is TRBV7-9 and J is TRBJ1-5; D is perhaps TRBD1 (6 bases). CDR1 SEHNR and CDR2 FQNEAQ come from the germline V gene (reference sequence). The CDR3 is 13 residues long. V lost 5 bases, J lost 4 bases, and 9 bases lay in between. The chain's CDR3 is CASSRTVNQPQHF. The DNA for the CDR3 is TGTGCCAGCAGCCGGACAGTGAATCAGCCCCAGCATTTT.

This clonotype was detected many times. The V gene is TRBV4-1, the J gene TRBJ2-4; 10 bases agree with TRBD1. The CDR3 sequence is 19 residues long. From germline, CDR1 is MGHRA and CDR2 YSYEKL. The V gene end was trimmed by 4 bases and the J gene end by 5 bases; junction bases not matched to a gene: 17. CDR3 region: CASSLASGSGTGAQNIQYF. For the CDR3, the DNA is TGCGCCAGCAGCCTAGCCAGCGGCTCCGGGACAGGGGCACAAAACATTCAGTACTTC.

The CDR3 DNA follows: TGCAGCGCCGTGCCCGGAGGGACTAGTATCAATGAGCAGTTCTTC. Protein product: CSAVPGGTSINEQFF. V and J are TRBV29-1 and TRBJ2-1; TRBD2 matches at 8 bases. Germline CDR1 is SQVTM and CDR2 is ANQGSEA. Trimming cost V 7 bases and J 6 bases; bases outside gene matches: 14. The CDR3 sequence is 15 residues long.

This clonotype was observed a few times. The chain recombines TRBV5-4 with TRBJ2-7, with no clear D. CDR3 length equals 13 residues. The germline V gene has CDR1 SGHNT and CDR2 YYREEE (reference sequence). The V end was cut by 1 base, the J end by 1 base, with 6 bases between. CDR3 coding DNA: TGTGCCAGCAGCTTGTACGGTTCCTACGAGCAGTACTTC. This gives the protein CASSLYGSYEQYF.